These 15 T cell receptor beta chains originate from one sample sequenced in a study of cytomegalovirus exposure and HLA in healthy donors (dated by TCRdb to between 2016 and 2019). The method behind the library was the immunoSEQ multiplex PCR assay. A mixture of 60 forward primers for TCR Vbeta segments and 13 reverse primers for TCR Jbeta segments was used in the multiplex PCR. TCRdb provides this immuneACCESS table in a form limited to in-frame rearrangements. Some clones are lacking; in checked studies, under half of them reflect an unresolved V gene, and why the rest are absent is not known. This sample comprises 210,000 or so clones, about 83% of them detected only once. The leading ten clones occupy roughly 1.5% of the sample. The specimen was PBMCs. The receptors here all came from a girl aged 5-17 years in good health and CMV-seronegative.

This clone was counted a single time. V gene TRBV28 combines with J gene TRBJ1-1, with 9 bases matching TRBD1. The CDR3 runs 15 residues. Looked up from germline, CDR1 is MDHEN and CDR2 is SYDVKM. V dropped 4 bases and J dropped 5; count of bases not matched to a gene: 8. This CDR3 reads CASSSTGTGWTEAFF. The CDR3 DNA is TGTGCCAGCAGTTCTACCGGGACAGGGTGGACTGAAGCTTTCTTT.

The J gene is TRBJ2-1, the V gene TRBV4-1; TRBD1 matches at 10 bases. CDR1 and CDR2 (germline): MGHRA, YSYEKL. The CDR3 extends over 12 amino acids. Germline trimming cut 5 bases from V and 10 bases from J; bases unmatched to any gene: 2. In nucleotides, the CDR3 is TGCGCCAGCAGCAAGACAGGGGGCGAGCAGTTCTTC. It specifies CASSKTGGEQFF.

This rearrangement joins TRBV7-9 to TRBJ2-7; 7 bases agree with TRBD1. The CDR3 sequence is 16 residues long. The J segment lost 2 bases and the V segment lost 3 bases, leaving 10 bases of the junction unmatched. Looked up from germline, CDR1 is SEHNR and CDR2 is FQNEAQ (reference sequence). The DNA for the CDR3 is TGTGCCAGCAGCTTTTTTGGGGACAGTCAGACCTACGAGCAGTACTTC. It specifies CASSFFGDSQTYEQYF.

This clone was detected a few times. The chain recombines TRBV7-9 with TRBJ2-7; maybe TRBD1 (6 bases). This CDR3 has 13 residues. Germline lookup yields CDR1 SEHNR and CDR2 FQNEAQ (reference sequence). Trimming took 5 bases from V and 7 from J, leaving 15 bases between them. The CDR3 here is CASSPGHRNEQYF. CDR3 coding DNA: TGTGCCAGCAGCCCGGGACACCGTAATGAGCAGTACTTC.

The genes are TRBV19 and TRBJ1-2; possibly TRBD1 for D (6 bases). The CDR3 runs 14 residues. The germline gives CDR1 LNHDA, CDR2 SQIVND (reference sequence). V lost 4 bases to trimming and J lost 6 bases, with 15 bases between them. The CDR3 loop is CASSTTWTADGYTF. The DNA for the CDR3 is TGTGCCAGTAGTACAACCTGGACAGCCGATGGCTACACCTTC.

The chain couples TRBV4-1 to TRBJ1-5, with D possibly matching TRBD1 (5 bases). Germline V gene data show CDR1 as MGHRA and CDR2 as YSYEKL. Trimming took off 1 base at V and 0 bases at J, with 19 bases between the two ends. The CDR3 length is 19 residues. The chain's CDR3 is CASSQGGLGAQVSNQPQHF. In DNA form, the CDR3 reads TGCGCCAGCAGCCAAGGTGGCTTAGGGGCCCAAGTTAGCAATCAGCCCCAGCATTTT.

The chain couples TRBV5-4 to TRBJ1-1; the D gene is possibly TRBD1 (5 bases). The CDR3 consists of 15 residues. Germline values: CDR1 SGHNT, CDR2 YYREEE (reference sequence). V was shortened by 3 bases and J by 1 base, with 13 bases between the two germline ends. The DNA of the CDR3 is TGTGCCAGCAGCTCCGTGGGGGGTTGGAACACTGAAGCTTTCTTT. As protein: CASSSVGGWNTEAFF.

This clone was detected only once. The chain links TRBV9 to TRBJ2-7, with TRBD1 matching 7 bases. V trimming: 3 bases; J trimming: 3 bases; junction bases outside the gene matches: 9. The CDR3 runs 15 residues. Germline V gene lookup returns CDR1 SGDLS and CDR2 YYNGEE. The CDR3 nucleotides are TGTGCCAGCAGCGATACCGGGACAGCGATCTACGAGCAGTACTTC. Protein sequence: CASSDTGTAIYEQYF.

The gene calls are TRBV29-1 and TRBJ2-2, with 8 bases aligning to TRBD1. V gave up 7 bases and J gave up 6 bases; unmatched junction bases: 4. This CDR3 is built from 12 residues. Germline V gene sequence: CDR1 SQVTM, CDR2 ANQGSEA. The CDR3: CSARQGSGELFF. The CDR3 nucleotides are TGCAGCGCCAGACAGGGGTCCGGGGAGCTGTTTTTT.

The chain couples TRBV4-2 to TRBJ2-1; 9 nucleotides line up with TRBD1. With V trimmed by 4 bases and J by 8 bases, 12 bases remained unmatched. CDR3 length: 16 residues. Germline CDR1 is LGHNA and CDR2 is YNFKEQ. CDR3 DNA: TGTGCCAGCAGCCCTCTAAGACAGGGGGTCTATCATGAGCAGTTCTTC. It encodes CASSPLRQGVYHEQFF.

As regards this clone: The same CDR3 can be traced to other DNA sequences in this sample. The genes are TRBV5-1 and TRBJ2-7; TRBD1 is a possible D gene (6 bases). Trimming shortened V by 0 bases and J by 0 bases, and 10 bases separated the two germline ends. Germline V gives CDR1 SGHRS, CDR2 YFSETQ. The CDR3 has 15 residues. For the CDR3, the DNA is TGCGCCAGCAGCTTGGTAGGGGGTAGCTCCTACGAGCAGTACTTC. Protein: CASSLVGGSSYEQYF.

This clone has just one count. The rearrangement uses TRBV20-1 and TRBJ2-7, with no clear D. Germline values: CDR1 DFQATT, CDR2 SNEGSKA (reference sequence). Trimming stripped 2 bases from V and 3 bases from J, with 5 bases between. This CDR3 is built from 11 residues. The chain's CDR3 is CSARNSYEQYF. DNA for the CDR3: TGCAGTGCTAGAAACAGCTACGAGCAGTACTTC.

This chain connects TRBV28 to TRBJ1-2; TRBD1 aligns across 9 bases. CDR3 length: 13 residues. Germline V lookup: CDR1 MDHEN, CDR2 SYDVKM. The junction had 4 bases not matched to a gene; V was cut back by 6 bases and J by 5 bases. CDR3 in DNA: TGTGCCAGCAGGACAGGGGGACAGTATGGCTACACCTTC. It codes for CASRTGGQYGYTF.

The CDR3 loop is CAWSRGPAGTQYF. The CDR3 nucleotides are TGTGCCTGGAGTCGAGGTCCGGCGGGGACCCAGTACTTC. The gene calls are TRBV30 and TRBJ2-5, with D maybe TRBD2 (5 bases). Trimming pared 2 bases from V and 7 bases from J, leaving 14 bases between. CDR3 size: 13 residues. Per the germline V gene, CDR1 is GTSNPN and CDR2 is SVGIG (reference sequence).

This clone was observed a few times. This chain's CDR3 is CAWSVQAGTEQFF. CDR3 nucleotide sequence: TGTGCCTGGAGTGTACAAGCGGGGACTGAGCAGTTCTTC. The chain is built from TRBV30 and TRBJ2-1; 7 bases map to TRBD2. The CDR3 totals 13 residues. V dropped 0 bases and J dropped 9; count of bases not matched to a gene: 5. CDR1 GTSNPN and CDR2 SVGIG come from the germline V gene (reference sequence). Drawing the rest from reference TRBV30 and TRBJ2-1, the complete variable domain is SQTIHQWPATLVQPVGSPLSLECTVEGTSNPNLYWYRQAAGRGLQLLFYSVGIGQISSEVPQNLSASRPQDRQFILSSKKLLLSDSGFYLCAWSVQAGTEQFFGPGTRLTVL.